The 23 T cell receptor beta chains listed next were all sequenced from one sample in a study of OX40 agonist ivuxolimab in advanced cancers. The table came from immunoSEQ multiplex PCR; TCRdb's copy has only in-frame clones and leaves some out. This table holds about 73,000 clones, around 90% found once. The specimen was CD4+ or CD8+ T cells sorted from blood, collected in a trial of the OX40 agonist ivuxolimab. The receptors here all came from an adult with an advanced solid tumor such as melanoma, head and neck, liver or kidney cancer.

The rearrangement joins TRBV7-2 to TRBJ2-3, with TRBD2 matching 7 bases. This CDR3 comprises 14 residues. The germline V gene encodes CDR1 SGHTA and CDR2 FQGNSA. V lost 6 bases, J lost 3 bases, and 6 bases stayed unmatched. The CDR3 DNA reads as TGTGCCAGCAGTCGCGAAGCGGGAACAGATACGCAGTATTTT. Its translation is CASSREAGTDTQYF.

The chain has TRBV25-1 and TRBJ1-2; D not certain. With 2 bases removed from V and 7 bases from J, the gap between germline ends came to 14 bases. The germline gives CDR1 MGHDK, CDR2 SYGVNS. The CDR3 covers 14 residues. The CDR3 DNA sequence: TGTGCCAGCAGTGAAACCGGGGTGGAGAGTGGCTACACCTTC. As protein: CASSETGVESGYTF.

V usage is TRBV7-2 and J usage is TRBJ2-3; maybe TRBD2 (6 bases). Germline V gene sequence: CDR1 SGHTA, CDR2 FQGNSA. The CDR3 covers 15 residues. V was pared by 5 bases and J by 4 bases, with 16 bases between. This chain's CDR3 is CASSEAGSGADTQYF. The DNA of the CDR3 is TGTGCCAGCAGCGAGGCCGGGAGTGGTGCAGATACGCAGTATTTT.

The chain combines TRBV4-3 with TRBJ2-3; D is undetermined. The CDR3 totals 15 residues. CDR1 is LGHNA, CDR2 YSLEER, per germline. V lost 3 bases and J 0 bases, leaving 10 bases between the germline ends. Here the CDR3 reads CASSQLIVSTDTQYF. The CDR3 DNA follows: TGCGCCAGCAGCCAGCTCATCGTGAGCACAGATACGCAGTATTTT.

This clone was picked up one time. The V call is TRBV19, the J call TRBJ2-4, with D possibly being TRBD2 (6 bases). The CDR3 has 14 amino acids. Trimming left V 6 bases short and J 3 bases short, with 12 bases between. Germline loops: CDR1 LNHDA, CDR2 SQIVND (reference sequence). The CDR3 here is CASRPEGGKNIQYF. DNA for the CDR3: TGTGCCAGTAGGCCGGAGGGTGGCAAAAACATTCAGTACTTC.

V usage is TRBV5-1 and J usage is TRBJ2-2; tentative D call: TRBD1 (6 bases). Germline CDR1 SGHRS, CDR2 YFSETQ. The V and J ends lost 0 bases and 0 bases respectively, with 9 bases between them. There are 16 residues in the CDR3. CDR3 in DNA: TGCGCCAGCAGCTTGGCCGGGACATCGAACACCGGGGAGCTGTTTTTT. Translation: CASSLAGTSNTGELFF.

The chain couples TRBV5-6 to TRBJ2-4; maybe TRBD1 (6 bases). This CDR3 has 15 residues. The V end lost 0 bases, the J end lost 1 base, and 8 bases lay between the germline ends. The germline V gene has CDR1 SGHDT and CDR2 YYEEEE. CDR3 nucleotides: TGTGCCAGCAGCTTGGGGGGGCCGGCCAAAAACATTCAGTACTTC. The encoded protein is CASSLGGPAKNIQYF.

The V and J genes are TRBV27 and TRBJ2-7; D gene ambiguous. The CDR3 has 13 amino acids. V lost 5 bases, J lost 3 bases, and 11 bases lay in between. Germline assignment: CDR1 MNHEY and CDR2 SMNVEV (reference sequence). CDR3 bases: TGTGCCAGCAGTGTTCGAGGTGGCTACGAGCAGTACTTC. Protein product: CASSVRGGYEQYF.

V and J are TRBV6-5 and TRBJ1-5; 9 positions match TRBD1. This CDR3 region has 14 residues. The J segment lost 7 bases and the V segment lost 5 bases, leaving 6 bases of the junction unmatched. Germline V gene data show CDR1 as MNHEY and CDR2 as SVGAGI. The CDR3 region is CASSLTGGRQPQHF. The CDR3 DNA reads TGTGCCAGCAGTCTAACAGGGGGCCGGCAGCCCCAGCATTTT.

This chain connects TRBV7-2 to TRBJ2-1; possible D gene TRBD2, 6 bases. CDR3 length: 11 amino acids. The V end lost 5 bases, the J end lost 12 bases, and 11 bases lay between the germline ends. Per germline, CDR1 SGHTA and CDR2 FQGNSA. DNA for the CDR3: TGTGCCAGCAGCCGCGGGACGCGGCAGTTCTTC. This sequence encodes CASSRGTRQFF.

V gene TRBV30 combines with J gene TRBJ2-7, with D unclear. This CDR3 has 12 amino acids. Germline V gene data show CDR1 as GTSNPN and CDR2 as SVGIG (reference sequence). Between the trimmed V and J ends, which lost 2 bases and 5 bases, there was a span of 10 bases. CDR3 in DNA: TGTGCCTGGAGTCCAAAAGGGAACGAGCAGTACTTC. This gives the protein CAWSPKGNEQYF.

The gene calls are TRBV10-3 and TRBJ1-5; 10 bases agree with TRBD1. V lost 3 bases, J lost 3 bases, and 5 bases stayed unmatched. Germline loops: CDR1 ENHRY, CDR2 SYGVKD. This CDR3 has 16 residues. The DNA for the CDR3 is TGTGCCATCAGTGACCCCGGGACAGGGGACAATCAGCCCCAGCATTTT. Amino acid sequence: CAISDPGTGDNQPQHF.

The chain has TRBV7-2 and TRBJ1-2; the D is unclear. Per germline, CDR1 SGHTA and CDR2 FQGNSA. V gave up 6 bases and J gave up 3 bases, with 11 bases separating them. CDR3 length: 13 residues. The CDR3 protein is CASRGQYDYGYTF. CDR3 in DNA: TGTGCCAGCAGAGGCCAATACGACTATGGCTACACCTTC.

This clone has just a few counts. CDR3 DNA sequence: TGTGCCAGCAGTGTGCCCTGGGGGGACGAGCAGTACTTC. This sequence encodes CASSVPWGDEQYF. The chain recombines TRBV25-1 with TRBJ2-7; D may be TRBD2 (6 bases). V shed 4 bases and J shed 5 bases, with 12 bases lying between them. CDR3 length equals 13 residues. Germline CDR1 MGHDK, CDR2 SYGVNS.

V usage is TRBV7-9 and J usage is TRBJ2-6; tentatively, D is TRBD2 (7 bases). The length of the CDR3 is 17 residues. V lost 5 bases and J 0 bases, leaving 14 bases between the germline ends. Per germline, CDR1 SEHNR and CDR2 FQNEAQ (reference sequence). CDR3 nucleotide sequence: TGTGCCAGCAGCCCTATGAGGGGGGGCTCTGGGGCCAACGTCCTGACTTTC. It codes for CASSPMRGGSGANVLTF.

CDR3 residues: CASSRTSGTSYNEQFF. Here the CDR3 DNA reads TGTGCCAGCAGCCGGACTAGCGGGACCTCCTACAATGAGCAGTTCTTC. The chain employs TRBV5-8 and TRBJ2-1; 12 bases fit TRBD2. V trimming: 4 bases; J trimming: 0 bases; junction bases outside the gene matches: 2. The CDR3 sequence is 16 residues long. Germline CDR1 is SGHTS and CDR2 is YDEGEE.

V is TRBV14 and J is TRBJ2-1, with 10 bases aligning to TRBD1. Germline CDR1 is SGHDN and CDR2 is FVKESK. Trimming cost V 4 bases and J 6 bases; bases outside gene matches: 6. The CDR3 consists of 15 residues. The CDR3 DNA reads TGTGCCAGCAGCCGGGGGACAGGGGTCTTCAATGAGCAGTTCTTC. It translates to CASSRGTGVFNEQFF.

CDR3 sequence reads: CASSPGGTGFYGYTF. The DNA for the CDR3 is TGTGCCAGCAGCCCTGGCGGGACAGGATTCTATGGCTACACCTTC. The chain is built from TRBV5-6 and TRBJ1-2; TRBD1 aligns across 8 bases. Germline V gene lookup returns CDR1 SGHDT and CDR2 YYEEEE. The CDR3 is 15 amino acids. J lost 4 bases, V lost 4 bases, and 9 bases had no gene match.

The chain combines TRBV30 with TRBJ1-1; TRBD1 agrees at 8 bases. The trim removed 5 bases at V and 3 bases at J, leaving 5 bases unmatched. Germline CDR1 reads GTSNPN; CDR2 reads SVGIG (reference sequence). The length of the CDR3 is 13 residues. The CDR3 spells CAWGDRFDTEAFF. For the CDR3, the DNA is TGTGCCTGGGGGGACAGGTTCGACACTGAAGCTTTCTTT.

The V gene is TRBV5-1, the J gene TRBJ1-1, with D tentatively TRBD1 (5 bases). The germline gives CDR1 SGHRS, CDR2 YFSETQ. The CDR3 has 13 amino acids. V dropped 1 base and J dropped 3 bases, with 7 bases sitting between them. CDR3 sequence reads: CASSLLGDTEAFF. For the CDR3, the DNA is TGCGCCAGCAGCTTGTTGGGGGACACTGAAGCTTTCTTT.

The CDR3 loop is CASLGTTEKGYGYTF. CDR3 nucleotide sequence: TGTGCCAGCCTTGGGACCACGGAGAAGGGCTATGGCTACACCTTC. This chain connects TRBV28 to TRBJ1-2; D may be TRBD1 (5 bases). The CDR3 is 15 residues long. The V gene's germline CDR1 is MDHEN and CDR2 SYDVKM. Trimming stripped 8 bases from V and 4 bases from J, with 20 bases between.

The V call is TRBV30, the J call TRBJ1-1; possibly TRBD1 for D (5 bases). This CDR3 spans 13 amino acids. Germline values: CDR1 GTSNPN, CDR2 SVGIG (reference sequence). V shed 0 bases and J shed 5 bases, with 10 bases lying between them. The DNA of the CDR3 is TGTGCCTGGAGTGTAGGGGAGAGGACTGAAGCTTTCTTT. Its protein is CAWSVGERTEAFF.

This chain's CDR3 is CAWTRGTGNTIYF. The DNA of the CDR3 is TGTGCCTGGACTAGGGGCACTGGAAACACCATATATTTT. V and J are TRBV30 and TRBJ1-3; TRBD1 might be the D (5 bases). Germline CDR1 and CDR2: GTSNPN and SVGIG (reference sequence). The CDR3 spans 13 residues. The germline V and J ends were trimmed by 4 bases and 2 bases, with 9 bases remaining between them.